The present T cell receptor beta chain was sequenced within a study of OX40 agonist ivuxolimab in advanced cancers. Study details: Patients took ivuxolimab, an agonistic anti-OX40 (CD134) antibody. The study gave patients intravenous ivuxolimab at 0.01 to 10 mg/kg every 2 weeks. The dose-escalation cohort was about 86% male, with a mean age of about 58 years, ranging about 20 to 85.

Sequencing was performed with immunoSEQ multiplex PCR; in TCRdb, only in-frame clones are kept and a portion is missing. The sample lists under 85,000 clones, over 90% occurring once. Germline lookup yields CDR1 SGHRS and CDR2 YFSETQ. The V end was cut by 2 bases, the J end by 6 bases, with 6 bases between. The CDR3 contains 11 residues. Autoimmune disease history or systemic immunosuppression disqualified patients. About this clone: The sample carries other DNA sequences with the same CDR3.

The V gene is TRBV5-1, the J gene TRBJ2-7; D tentatively reads TRBD1 or TRBD2 (5 bases each). The TCR sequence derives from an adult with an advanced solid tumor such as melanoma, head and neck, liver or kidney cancer. Sample: CD4+ or CD8+ T cells sorted from blood, taken in a trial of the OX40 agonist ivuxolimab. The CDR3 DNA is TGCGCCAGCAGCTTTGGGGGCGAGCAGTACTTC. Translated, it gives CASSFGGEQYF.